These 19 T cell receptor beta chains originate from one sample sequenced in a study of T-cell memory formation after mild COVID-19. A single record per CDR3 protein comes from TCRdb applying MiXCR to the 5' RACE reads. The repertoire has over 350,000 distinct CDR3 sequences, more than 15% of them found once; the top ten carry roughly 21%. The sequenced sample consisted of PBMCs or a T cell subset sorted from them (not recorded which). Receptors originate from a man between 18 and 35 years old who had mild COVID-19 (a few samples of this study predate the infection). Cell type and time point are not known.

The V and J genes are TRBV5-4 and TRBJ2-7; TRBD2 matches 11 bases. The CDR3 has 14 amino acids. Germline V CDR1 and CDR2: SGHNT, YYREEE (reference sequence). V trimming: 3 bases; J trimming: 5 bases; junction bases outside the gene matches: 4. The CDR3 spells CASSSPGLADEQYF. Written as DNA, the CDR3 is TGTGCCAGCAGCTCGCCGGGACTAGCGGACGAGCAGTACTTC.

This clonotype was seen only a few times. This chain uses TRBV12-3 or TRBV12-4 with TRBJ1-1, with TRBD1 matching 9 bases. The CDR3 consists of 20 residues. J lost 5 bases, V lost 1 base, and 20 bases had no gene match. This CDR3 reads CASSLDYLNRGPEKGTEAFF. In DNA, the CDR3 is TGTGCCAGCAGTTTAGATTACCTTAACAGGGGGCCCGAAAAAGGAACTGAAGCTTTCTTT.

Here the CDR3 DNA reads TGTGCCAGCAGCTTAGACCCAGGAGGCTACAATGAGCAGTTCTTC. This encodes CASSLDPGGYNEQFF. The chain employs TRBV7-2 and TRBJ2-1; D may be TRBD2 (5 bases). The CDR3 runs to 15 residues. Trimming removed 1 base from V and 3 bases from J, with 10 bases in between. Germline V gives CDR1 SGHTA, CDR2 FQGNSA.

The table lists this clonotype with many counts. This chain joins TRBV6-2 or TRBV6-3 and TRBJ2-2; D gene unclear. The germline V gene encodes CDR1 MNHEY and CDR2 SVGEGT. Trimming took 6 bases from V and 5 from J, leaving 19 bases between them. The CDR3 extends over 16 amino acids. Written as DNA, the CDR3 is TGTGCCAGCAGCCCGCAGTGGGGTTGGGGTACCGGGGAGCTGTTTTTT. Residues: CASSPQWGWGTGELFF.

The sample holds a few counts of this clonotype. This chain links TRBV20-1 with TRBJ2-3, with 9 bases lining up with TRBD2. The V segment lost 3 bases and the J segment 3 bases; nucleotides outside the gene matches: 7. Germline values: CDR1 DFQATT, CDR2 SNEGSKA (reference sequence). This CDR3 has 15 residues. CDR3 sequence: CSASPRRGGTDTQYF. DNA of the CDR3: TGCAGTGCTAGTCCCCGGCGGGGGGGTACAGATACGCAGTATTTT.

In its sample, this clonotype was seen a few times. This rearrangement joins TRBV5-1 to TRBJ1-6; D gene unclear. The CDR3 is 13 amino acids. Germline V gene lookup returns CDR1 SGHRS and CDR2 YFSETQ. V was shortened by 0 bases and J by 7 bases, with 5 bases between the two germline ends. This CDR3 reads CASSLAWNSPLHF. The CDR3 coding sequence is TGCGCCAGCAGCTTGGCCTGGAATTCACCCCTCCACTTT.

There are a few counts of this clonotype. J is TRBJ1-3 and V is TRBV6-5; 7 nucleotides align to TRBD1. There are 15 residues in the CDR3. V lost 6 bases, J lost 7 bases, and 12 bases stayed unmatched. Looked up from germline, CDR1 is MNHEY and CDR2 is SVGAGI. Here the CDR3 DNA reads TGTGCCAGCAGCGTAAGGGGGCAGCAGGGCAACACCATATATTTT. Amino acid sequence: CASSVRGQQGNTIYF.

This clonotype was counted between two and nine times. V and J are TRBV24-1 and TRBJ1-1; the D is unclear. V lost 4 bases and J lost 4, with 12 bases in between. The CDR3 covers 14 residues. Germline V gene data show CDR1 as KGHDR and CDR2 as SFDVKD. The CDR3 spells CATSDSISGTEAFF. The CDR3 DNA sequence: TGTGCCACCAGTGACTCCATCAGTGGCACTGAAGCTTTCTTT.

This clonotype came up a few times. The rearrangement joins TRBV10-3 to TRBJ1-2; possibly TRBD1 for D (6 bases). This CDR3 is built from 16 residues. The germline V and J ends were trimmed by 2 bases and 1 base, with 14 bases remaining between them. Germline-derived CDR1 and CDR2 are ENHRY and SYGVKD. The CDR3 DNA follows: TGTGCCATCAGTGAGGGTCCGGGACAACTTAACTATGGCTACACCTTC. It yields the protein CAISEGPGQLNYGYTF.

This clonotype was found a few times. The gene calls are TRBV6-2 or TRBV6-3 and TRBJ2-5; D is uncertain. Germline V lookup: CDR1 MNHEY, CDR2 SVGEGT. The CDR3 length is 14 residues. Trimming stripped 5 bases from V and 1 base from J, with 11 bases between. The CDR3 region has the DNA TGTGCCAGCAGTGCCCTGGCGCTCCAAGAGACCCAGTACTTC. Protein: CASSALALQETQYF.

J is TRBJ2-3 and V is TRBV5-1; no definite D call. CDR3 length equals 14 residues. The germline gives CDR1 SGHRS, CDR2 YFSETQ. Between the trimmed V and J ends, which lost 5 bases and 0 bases, there was a span of 10 bases. The CDR3 loop reads CASRQFPSTDTQYF. The CDR3 nucleotides are TGCGCCAGCAGGCAATTCCCTAGCACAGATACGCAGTATTTT.

In its sample, this clonotype was seen a few times. The V call is TRBV10-3, the J call TRBJ2-2; D not certain. Germline V lookup: CDR1 ENHRY, CDR2 SYGVKD. V was cut by 3 bases and J by 8 bases, with 10 bases left in between. The CDR3 length is 13 residues. The CDR3 DNA is TGTGCCATCAGTGAAGTCCCCCCAGGGGAGCTGTTTTTT. Its translation: CAISEVPPGELFF.

The V call is TRBV24-1, the J call TRBJ1-2; 8 nucleotides line up with TRBD1. Germline CDR1 is KGHDR and CDR2 is SFDVKD. The CDR3 loop spans 15 amino acids. V lost 3 bases and J lost 6; bases outside the gene matches: 8. DNA for the CDR3: TGTGCCACCAGTGATCCCACTATGACAGGGGATGGCTACACCTTC. Residues: CATSDPTMTGDGYTF.

There are a few counts of this clonotype. This sequence joins TRBV4-2 and TRBJ2-2; possible D gene TRBD2, 6 bases. Germline CDR1 is LGHNA and CDR2 is YNFKEQ. Trimming took off 1 base at V and 4 bases at J, with 10 bases between the two ends. The CDR3 is made up of 15 amino acids. The CDR3 region has the DNA TGTGCCAGCAGCCAAGCGGGGGTGCTCACCGGGGAGCTGTTTTTT. Residues: CASSQAGVLTGELFF.

Only a few counts were recorded for this clonotype. The chain links TRBV12-3 or TRBV12-4 to TRBJ1-1; D uncertain. V lost 6 bases to trimming and J lost 0 bases, with 11 bases between them. The CDR3 consists of 14 residues. The chain's CDR3 is CASSPQSLNTEAFF. For the CDR3, the DNA is TGTGCCAGCAGCCCCCAGTCTTTGAACACTGAAGCTTTCTTT.

This clonotype was found a few times. The chain is built from TRBV10-3 and TRBJ1-2; possibly TRBD1 for D (6 bases). V lost 6 bases to trimming and J lost 3 bases, with 17 bases between them. Germline CDR1 reads ENHRY; CDR2 reads SYGVKD. The CDR3 loop spans 15 amino acids. CDR3 in amino acids: CAISQTTGADYGYTF. The CDR3 DNA sequence: TGTGCCATCAGCCAAACGACAGGTGCCGACTATGGCTACACCTTC.

This clonotype turned up a few times. The genes are TRBV7-9 and TRBJ1-2; the D is unclear. Germline V gene lookup returns CDR1 SEHNR and CDR2 FQNEAQ (reference sequence). The ends were cut back, 4 bases at V and 0 bases at J, with 18 bases in the middle. CDR3 size: 17 residues. For the CDR3, the DNA is TGTGCCAGCAGCTGGGCTCTGATTCACCTCGCTAACTATGGCTACACCTTC. Amino acid sequence: CASSWALIHLANYGYTF.

This rearrangement joins TRBV7-6 to TRBJ2-1, with 8 positions matching TRBD1. With 4 bases clipped from V and 0 bases from J, the junction kept 5 bases outside the gene matches. The CDR3 sequence is 16 residues long. CDR1 and CDR2 (germline): SGHVS, FNYEAQ. CDR3 region: CASSSRDRSSYNEQFF. CDR3 nucleotides: TGTGCCAGCAGCTCACGGGACAGGAGCTCCTACAATGAGCAGTTCTTC.

CDR3 region: CASSRHAGDRASEAFF. CDR3 sequence (DNA): TGTGCCAGCAGTCGACACGCCGGGGACAGGGCGTCTGAAGCTTTCTTT. This chain connects TRBV6-5 to TRBJ1-1, with 9 bases that match TRBD1. The CDR3 has 16 residues. V lost 5 bases to trimming and J lost 6 bases; unmatched junction nucleotides: 13. The germline V gene encodes CDR1 MNHEY and CDR2 SVGAGI.